Following are 32 T cell receptor beta chains from one sample sequenced in a study of radiation and T cells in renal cell carcinoma (dated by TCRdb to between 2020 and 2021). In light of the paper, this sample's time point label describes: blood 4 weeks post-SBRT, at nephrectomy. The treatment or condition tag for this specimen amounts to: 15 Gy SBRT to primary tumor, nephrectomy 4 weeks later. Library preparation employed the immunoSEQ multiplex PCR assay. TCRdb stores this immuneACCESS table with in-frame sequences only. Part of the clones is absent; in the studies checked, under half of the shortfall reflects unresolved V genes, and no reason is known for the rest. The sample records roughly 170,000 clones, 88% of which are singletons. The top ten clonotypes cover approximately 10% of the sample. The material sequenced was blood, taken from a patient whose treatment included radiotherapy and nephrectomy. Receptor source: a woman aged 45-60 years with renal cell carcinoma.

V and J are TRBV9 and TRBJ2-1, with 9 bases aligning to TRBD2. J was trimmed by 1 base and V by 4 bases; bases with no gene match: 3. This CDR3 has 15 residues. Germline V gene lookup returns CDR1 SGDLS and CDR2 YYNGEE. The CDR3 bases are TGTGCCAGCAGCTCGAGCGGGGGGTCCTACAATGAGCAGTTCTTC. This sequence encodes CASSSSGGSYNEQFF.

This chain links TRBV5-1 with TRBJ1-2, with 9 bases matching TRBD1. The trim removed 0 bases at V and 5 bases at J, leaving 5 bases unmatched. This CDR3 region has 15 residues. Per germline, CDR1 SGHRS and CDR2 YFSETQ. The CDR3 spells CASSLASGQGYGYTF. CDR3 DNA: TGCGCCAGCAGCTTGGCTTCGGGACAGGGATATGGCTACACCTTC.

This sequence joins TRBV6-5 and TRBJ1-5; D ambiguous. The V gene lost 5 bases and the J gene lost 5 bases, with 16 bases spanning the gap. Germline CDR1 MNHEY, CDR2 SVGAGI. The CDR3 length is 15 residues. CDR3 DNA: TGTGCCAGCAGTCCGATAGAGAGGGTACATCAGCCCCAGCATTTT. Its translation: CASSPIERVHQPQHF.

The J gene is TRBJ2-5, the V gene TRBV7-6; 7 bases align to TRBD2. The trim removed 6 bases at V and 5 bases at J, leaving 12 bases unmatched. The CDR3 spans 15 residues. CDR1 and CDR2 from the germline V gene are SGHVS and FNYEAQ. The CDR3 is CASRPTSVLLETQYF. Here the CDR3 DNA reads TGTGCCAGCAGGCCCACTAGCGTATTATTGGAGACCCAGTACTTC. The variable domain in full, with the rest retrieved from reference TRBV7-6 and TRBJ2-5, is GAGVSQSPRYKVTKRGQDVALRCDPISGHVSLYWYRQALGQGPEFLTYFNYEAQQDKSGLPNDRFSAERPEGSISTLTIQRTEQRDSAMYRCASRPTSVLLETQYFGPGTRLLVL.

This clone has only a few counts. V is TRBV18 and J is TRBJ1-6; D gene unclear. CDR1 KGHSH and CDR2 LQKENI come from the germline V gene. The CDR3 spans 16 residues. V lost 0 bases and J lost 7, with 13 bases in between. The CDR3 here is CASSPPTPRGNSPLHF. CDR3 DNA sequence: TGTGCCAGCTCACCACCCACACCAAGAGGCAATTCACCCCTCCACTTT.

The chain uses TRBV15 and TRBJ2-1, with D possibly being TRBD1 (6 bases). Germline V gene sequence: CDR1 LNHNV, CDR2 YYDKDF (reference sequence). This CDR3 contains 15 residues. V was shortened by 1 base and J by 7 bases, with 14 bases between the two germline ends. CDR3 DNA: TGTGCCACCAGCAGAGGAACAGGGATCAGGAATGAGCAGTTCTTC. This encodes CATSRGTGIRNEQFF.

This chain uses TRBV5-1 with TRBJ1-4, with 7 bases identical to TRBD1. Germline trimming cut 1 base from V and 8 bases from J; bases unmatched to any gene: 8. Germline loops: CDR1 SGHRS, CDR2 YFSETQ. This CDR3 has 15 amino acids. The CDR3 DNA reads as TGCGCCAGCAGCTTGTCGACAGGGATTGGGGAAAAACTGTTTTTT. Encoded protein: CASSLSTGIGEKLFF.

The chain carries TRBV18 and TRBJ2-7; D unclear. Trimming cost V 2 bases and J 0 bases, with 11 bases left between them. This CDR3 has 15 amino acids. CDR1 is KGHSH, CDR2 LQKENI, per germline. In nucleotides, the CDR3 is TGTGCCAGCTCACCAACCTTATCCCGCTCCTACGAGCAGTACTTC. This translates into CASSPTLSRSYEQYF.

This chain joins TRBV29-1 and TRBJ2-1, with a possible D match to TRBD1 (6 bases). CDR3 length: 13 residues. The V end lost 5 bases, the J end lost 9 bases, and 17 bases lay between the germline ends. Germline lookup yields CDR1 SQVTM and CDR2 ANQGSEA. The CDR3 sequence: CSVSPTGSVEQFF. CDR3 bases: TGCAGCGTTTCACCTACAGGGTCGGTTGAGCAGTTCTTC.

This chain joins TRBV29-1 and TRBJ1-2; the match to TRBD1 covers 8 bases. With 6 bases clipped from V and 4 bases from J, the junction kept 13 bases outside the gene matches. The CDR3 runs 15 residues. Per germline, CDR1 SQVTM and CDR2 ANQGSEA. CDR3 loop: CSVGTGEARRYGYTF. The CDR3 DNA sequence: TGCAGCGTCGGGACAGGCGAGGCTCGTCGCTATGGCTACACCTTC.

This clone was detected once. The chain couples TRBV28 to TRBJ2-7; D is unresolved. Trimming stripped 6 bases from V and 0 bases from J, with 6 bases between. The CDR3 is 12 residues long. The germline V gene encodes CDR1 MDHEN and CDR2 SYDVKM. The CDR3 DNA follows: TGTGCCAGCAGGGTTAGCTCCTACGAGCAGTACTTC. Encoded protein: CASRVSSYEQYF.

This clone was counted once. This rearrangement joins TRBV19 to TRBJ1-2, with 12 nucleotides matching TRBD1. This CDR3 contains 18 residues. With V trimmed by 8 bases and J by 4 bases, 17 bases remained unmatched. Germline CDR1 and CDR2: LNHDA and SQIVND (reference sequence). The CDR3 DNA is TGTGCCAGTCTGCCGTCAGGGACAGGGGGCCGTGTTGGCTATGGCTACACCTTC. This translates into CASLPSGTGGRVGYGYTF.

The chain has TRBV5-4 and TRBJ2-5; D assignment may be TRBD1 or TRBD2 (5 bases each). The CDR3 is 14 residues long. The germline CDR1 and CDR2 sequences are SGHNT and YYREEE (reference sequence). V was shortened by 2 bases and J by 5 bases, with 13 bases between the two germline ends. The CDR3 is CASSFRDGMETQYF. The CDR3 DNA reads as TGTGCCAGCAGCTTCAGGGACGGAATGGAGACCCAGTACTTC.

The chain is built from TRBV6-6 and TRBJ2-1; 10 positions match TRBD1. V trimming: 2 bases; J trimming: 3 bases; junction bases outside the gene matches: 4. This CDR3 contains 16 residues. Germline CDR1 MNHNY, CDR2 SVGAGI (reference sequence). The CDR3 nucleotides are TGTGCCAGCAGTTACCGGGGACAGGGGCACTACAATGAGCAGTTCTTC. Protein sequence: CASSYRGQGHYNEQFF.

The V gene is TRBV7-9, the J gene TRBJ2-3; TRBD2 matches 8 bases. In germline, CDR1 is SEHNR, CDR2 FQNEAQ (reference sequence). V gave up 4 bases and J gave up 1 base; unmatched junction bases: 7. The length of the CDR3 is 16 residues. The CDR3 region is CASSSPSRGGTDTQYF. As DNA, the CDR3 is TGTGCCAGCAGCTCCCCTTCGCGGGGGGGCACAGATACGCAGTATTTT.

This clone occurred a few times. This chain joins TRBV29-1 and TRBJ1-1, with 10 nucleotides matching TRBD1. Germline trimming cut 4 bases from V and 3 bases from J; bases unmatched to any gene: 2. The CDR3 covers 13 residues. Germline V gene sequence: CDR1 SQVTM, CDR2 ANQGSEA. Written as DNA, the CDR3 is TGCAGCGTTGCGGGGACAGGGGACACTGAAGCTTTCTTT. This translates into CSVAGTGDTEAFF. The full variable domain, its missing parts supplied by reference TRBV29-1 and TRBJ1-1, is SAVISQKPSRDICQRGTSLTIQCQVDSQVTMMFWYRQQPGQSLTLIATANQGSEATYESGFVIDKFPISRPNLTFSTLTVSNMSPEDSSIYLCSVAGTGDTEAFFGQGTRLTVV.

The chain combines TRBV5-4 with TRBJ2-5; D is uncertain. The CDR3 contains 12 residues. V was cut by 2 bases and J by 0 bases, with 2 bases left in between. Per the germline V gene, CDR1 is SGHNT and CDR2 is YYREEE (reference sequence). The DNA for the CDR3 is TGTGCCAGCAGCTTTTACCAAGAGACCCAGTACTTC. Translated, it gives CASSFYQETQYF. Combining the CDR3 with reference TRBV5-4 and TRBJ2-5 gives the whole variable domain ETGVTQSPTHLIKTRGQQVTLRCSSQSGHNTVSWYQQALGQGPQFIFQYYREEENGRGNFPPRFSGLQFPNYSSELNVNALELDDSALYLCASSFYQETQYFGPGTRLLVL.

This rearrangement joins TRBV6-5 to TRBJ1-5; the D is unclear. V lost 6 bases, J lost 6 bases, and 12 bases lay in between. Germline values: CDR1 MNHEY, CDR2 SVGAGI. The CDR3 has 13 residues. As DNA, the CDR3 is TGTGCCAGCAGCCAAGGGTTCCGTCAGCCCCAGCATTTT. Amino acid sequence: CASSQGFRQPQHF.

This chain joins TRBV7-9 and TRBJ2-6, with a weak D call TRBD1 (7 bases). Between the trimmed V and J ends, which lost 5 bases and 3 bases, there was a span of 17 bases. The CDR3 contains 17 residues. Per germline, CDR1 SEHNR and CDR2 FQNEAQ (reference sequence). The CDR3 loop is CASSQGGWIGGANVLTF. In nucleotides, the CDR3 is TGTGCCAGCAGCCAGGGGGGTTGGATTGGTGGGGCCAACGTCCTGACTTTC.

The chain joins TRBV6-5 to TRBJ1-2; possibly TRBD1 for D (6 bases). This CDR3 has 15 residues. Trimming took 11 bases from V and 0 from J, leaving 19 bases between them. Germline V gene data show CDR1 as MNHEY and CDR2 as SVGAGI. Here the CDR3 DNA reads TGTGCCTCCAGGGACACTGAGATCGCTAACTATGGCTACACCTTC. It codes for CASRDTEIANYGYTF.

The CDR3 nucleotides read TGTGCCAGCAGCCCCAGGGGGATATATGGCTACACCTTC. Amino acid sequence: CASSPRGIYGYTF. The J gene is TRBJ1-2, the V gene TRBV5-6; 7 bases match TRBD1. The CDR3 sequence is 13 residues long. V lost 4 bases and J lost 5; bases outside the gene matches: 5. Germline-derived CDR1 and CDR2 are SGHDT and YYEEEE. The full variable domain, its missing parts supplied by reference TRBV5-6 and TRBJ1-2, is DAGVTQSPTHLIKTRGQQVTLRCSPKSGHDTVSWYQQALGQGPQFIFQYYEEEERQRGNFPDRFSGHQFPNYSSELNVNALLLGDSALYLCASSPRGIYGYTFGSGTRLTVV.

The J gene is TRBJ1-1, the V gene TRBV18; D call uncertain. The CDR3 has 15 residues. V lost 3 bases and J lost 1, with 12 bases in between. CDR1 and CDR2 (germline): KGHSH, LQKENI. The CDR3 bases are TGTGCCAGCTCACCCCGGGTGAAGAAGAACACTGAAGCTTTCTTT. It translates to CASSPRVKKNTEAFF.

This clone was seen a single time. This chain uses TRBV6-5 with TRBJ1-6; 8 nucleotides align to TRBD1. Germline V gives CDR1 MNHEY, CDR2 SVGAGI. With V trimmed by 5 bases and J by 8 bases, 5 bases remained unmatched. The CDR3 has 14 amino acids. Here the CDR3 reads CASSVDRGDSPLHF. The CDR3 DNA reads as TGTGCCAGCAGTGTTGACAGGGGTGATTCACCCCTCCACTTT.

The chain combines TRBV29-1 with TRBJ1-2; unclear D gene. Germline-derived CDR1 and CDR2 are SQVTM and ANQGSEA. Trimming removed 5 bases at V and 2 bases at J, with 15 bases between. The CDR3 consists of 14 residues. CDR3 bases: TGCAGCGTTCCCCCTTGGGAGGACAACTATGGCTACACCTTC. Amino acids: CSVPPWEDNYGYTF.

The V gene is TRBV6-6, the J gene TRBJ2-5; 8 positions agree with TRBD2. Germline lookup yields CDR1 MNHNY and CDR2 SVGAGI (reference sequence). After removal of 7 bases from V and 1 base from J, the junction contained 5 bases not matched to a gene. The CDR3 covers 14 residues. Here the CDR3 reads CASIQRGTQETQYF. The CDR3 nucleotides read TGTGCCAGCATCCAGCGGGGGACCCAAGAGACCCAGTACTTC.

The rearrangement joins TRBV19 to TRBJ1-6; 10 bases map to TRBD1. This CDR3 is 13 amino acids long. J was trimmed by 10 bases and V by 11 bases; bases with no gene match: 8. Germline V CDR1 and CDR2: LNHDA, SQIVND (reference sequence). The CDR3 region has the DNA TGTGCCTCTTCCGGGACAGGGGACTCACCCCTCCACTTT. Encoded protein: CASSGTGDSPLHF.

The V and J genes are TRBV7-2 and TRBJ2-3; TRBD1 matches at 7 bases. The ends lost 5 bases at V and 0 bases at J; junction bases unmatched: 8. Germline assignment: CDR1 SGHTA and CDR2 FQGNSA. The CDR3 loop spans 16 amino acids. CDR3 region: CASSATGQTSTDTQYF. CDR3 nucleotides: TGTGCCAGCAGCGCAACGGGACAGACCAGCACAGATACGCAGTATTTT.

The chain combines TRBV19 with TRBJ1-2; 8 positions match TRBD1. This CDR3 has 16 residues. V was clipped by 10 bases and J by 6 bases; unmatched bases: 19. Germline CDR1 is LNHDA and CDR2 is SQIVND (reference sequence). The CDR3 DNA is TGTGCCACTGATCGACGACAGGGGCCGCTCAGAGATGGCTACACCTTC. Protein product: CATDRRQGPLRDGYTF.

The chain carries TRBV6-1 and TRBJ1-4, with D tentatively TRBD1 (5 bases). Trimming removed 6 bases from V and 3 bases from J, with 14 bases in between. The germline V gene encodes CDR1 MNHNS and CDR2 SASEGT. This CDR3 has 15 residues. The CDR3 reads CASSLGTEPNEKLFF. For the CDR3, the DNA is TGTGCCAGCAGCCTCGGGACGGAACCTAATGAAAAACTGTTTTTT.

The rearrangement joins TRBV2 to TRBJ2-2; D is unresolved. The CDR3 consists of 13 residues. V was cut by 7 bases and J by 7 bases, with 13 bases left in between. CDR1 and CDR2 from the germline V gene are SNHLY and FYNNEI. CDR3 in amino acids: CASKNSHVGELFF. The DNA of the CDR3 is TGTGCCAGCAAGAATAGTCACGTCGGGGAGCTGTTTTTT.

This chain uses TRBV6-1 with TRBJ1-2; 7 bases map to TRBD1. The trim removed 6 bases at V and 3 bases at J, leaving 4 bases unmatched. There are 13 residues in the CDR3. Germline V lookup: CDR1 MNHNS, CDR2 SASEGT. The CDR3 sequence: CASSLGGDYGYTF. The DNA for the CDR3 is TGTGCCAGCAGCTTAGGGGGCGACTATGGCTACACCTTC.

This clone was seen only a few times. The chain carries TRBV18 and TRBJ2-5, with D perhaps matching TRBD2 (7 bases). V was shortened by 2 bases and J by 4 bases, with 17 bases between the two germline ends. CDR3 length: 16 amino acids. Looked up from germline, CDR1 is KGHSH and CDR2 is LQKENI. This CDR3 reads CASSPVGGGRGETQYF. CDR3 DNA: TGTGCCAGCTCACCAGTCGGCGGGGGCCGGGGAGAGACCCAGTACTTC.